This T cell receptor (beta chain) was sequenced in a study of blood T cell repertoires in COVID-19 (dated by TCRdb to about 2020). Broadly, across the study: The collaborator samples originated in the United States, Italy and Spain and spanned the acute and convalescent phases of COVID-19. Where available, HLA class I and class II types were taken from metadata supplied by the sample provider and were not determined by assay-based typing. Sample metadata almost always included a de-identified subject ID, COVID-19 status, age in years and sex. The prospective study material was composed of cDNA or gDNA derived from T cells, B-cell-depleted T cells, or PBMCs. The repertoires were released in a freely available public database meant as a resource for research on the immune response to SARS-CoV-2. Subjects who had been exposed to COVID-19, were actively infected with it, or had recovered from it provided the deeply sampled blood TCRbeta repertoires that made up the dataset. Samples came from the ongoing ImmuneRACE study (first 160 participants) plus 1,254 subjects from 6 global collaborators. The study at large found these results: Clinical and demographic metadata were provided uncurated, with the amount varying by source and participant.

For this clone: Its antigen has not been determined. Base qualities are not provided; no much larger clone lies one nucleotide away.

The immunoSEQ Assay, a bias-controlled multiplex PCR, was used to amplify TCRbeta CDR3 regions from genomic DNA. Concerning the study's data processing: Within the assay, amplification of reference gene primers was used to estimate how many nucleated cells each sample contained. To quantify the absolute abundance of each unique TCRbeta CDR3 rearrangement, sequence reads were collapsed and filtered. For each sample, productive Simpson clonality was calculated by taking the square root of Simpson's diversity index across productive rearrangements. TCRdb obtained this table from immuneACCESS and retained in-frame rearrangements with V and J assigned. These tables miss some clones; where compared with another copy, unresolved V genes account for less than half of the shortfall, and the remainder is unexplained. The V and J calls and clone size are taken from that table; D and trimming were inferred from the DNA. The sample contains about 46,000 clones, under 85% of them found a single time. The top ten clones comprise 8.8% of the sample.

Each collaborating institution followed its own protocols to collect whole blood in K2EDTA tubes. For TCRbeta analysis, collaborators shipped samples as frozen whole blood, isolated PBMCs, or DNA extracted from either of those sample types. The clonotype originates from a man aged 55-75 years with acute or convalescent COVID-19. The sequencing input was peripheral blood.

The CDR3 sequence is CASSQDKAGGSGNTIYF. The DNA reads as follows: TGTGCCAGCAGCCAAGATAAGGCCGGGGGCTCTGGAAACACCATATATTTT. This chain joins TRBV4-2 to TRBJ1-3; D gene: possibly TRBD1, on 5 matching bases. At the junction V is shortened by 0 bases and J by 0 bases, with 12 bases in between. There are 17 amino acids in the CDR3, from cysteine to phenylalanine inclusive. Of all the DNA, just the CDR3 is kept, 51 bases in frame from base 1. The CDR1 and CDR2 encoded by the germline V gene are LGHNA and YNFKEQ.